This T cell receptor beta chain was captured in a study of T cell changes during pregnancy in multiple sclerosis. CDR1 is KGHSH, CDR2 LQKENI, per germline. The CDR3 consists of 16 residues. With V trimmed by 3 bases and J by 7 bases, 9 bases remained unmatched. Assay used: immunoSEQ multiplex PCR; TCRdb lists only in-frame clones, some missing. This table has 65,000 to 85,000 clones, around 94% appearing once. This clonotype was obtained from a female donor with multiple sclerosis, enrolled in a pregnancy study. V and J are TRBV18 and TRBJ2-1, with 10 bases aligning to TRBD2. Sequences were derived from CD4+ T cells from peripheral blood mononuclear cells, sampled after pregnancy. The CDR3 loop is CASSPKSGRVRNEQFF. CDR3 DNA sequence: TGTGCCAGCTCACCCAAAAGCGGGAGGGTGCGAAATGAGCAGTTCTTC. Using reference TRBV18 and TRBJ2-1 for the parts outside the CDR3, the full variable domain is NAGVMQNPRHLVRRRGQEARLRCSPMKGHSHVYWYRQLPEEGLKFMVYLQKENIIDESGMPKERFSAEFPKEGPSILRIQQVVRGDSAAYFCASSPKSGRVRNEQFFGPGTRLTVL.